This TCR beta chain came from a study of OX40 agonist ivuxolimab in advanced cancers. Study summary: Patients took ivuxolimab, an agonistic anti-OX40 (CD134) antibody. Age averaged around 58 years (range about 20 to 79), and more than 80% were male. Anti-PD-1, anti-PD-L1 or anti-CTLA-4 therapy given earlier was allowed, and around 40% had some.

The assay was immunoSEQ multiplex PCR, and TCRdb's table has in-frame clones only and misses some. The sample has fewer than 70,000 clones; around 84% are singletons. Germline CDR1 reads SGHNT; CDR2 reads YENEEA. This CDR3 is 13 amino acids long. Trimming stripped 6 bases from V and 9 bases from J, with 18 bases between. Sequencing used CD4+ or CD8+ T cells sorted from blood, obtained in a trial of the OX40 agonist ivuxolimab. The chain employs TRBV11-3 and TRBJ2-7; possibly TRBD1 for D (6 bases). This clonotype was obtained from an adult with an advanced solid tumor such as melanoma, head and neck, liver or kidney cancer. CDR3 in DNA: TGTGCCAGCAGTGGCCGGGACACCACGCGGCAGTACTTC. This sequence encodes CASSGRDTTRQYF.